This TCR beta chain was captured by sequencing in a study of CD8 T cells in ankylosing spondylitis. Overall study findings and caveats: Apparently characteristic of ankylosing spondylitis blood was a TCR beta motif (about eight highly homologous variants).

Germline values: CDR1 MRHNA, CDR2 SNTAGT. V lost 8 bases, J lost 8 bases, and 16 bases lay in between. This CDR3 region has 13 residues. About this clonotype: Its antigen remains unknown.

Using its own MiXCR run on the 5' RACE reads, TCRdb lists one record per CDR3 protein. The sample lists under 550,000 distinct CDR3 sequences; roughly 27% were seen once. This clonotype was sampled from a male donor with ankylosing spondylitis. The sequenced sample consisted of blood, either unsorted or a sorted T cell fraction (not recorded which). V is TRBV6-4 and J is TRBJ2-1, with a weak D call TRBD1 (6 bases). The chain's CDR3 is CASAEDKGDEQFF. CDR3 nucleotides: TGTGCCAGCGCGGAGGACAAGGGGGATGAGCAGTTCTTC.